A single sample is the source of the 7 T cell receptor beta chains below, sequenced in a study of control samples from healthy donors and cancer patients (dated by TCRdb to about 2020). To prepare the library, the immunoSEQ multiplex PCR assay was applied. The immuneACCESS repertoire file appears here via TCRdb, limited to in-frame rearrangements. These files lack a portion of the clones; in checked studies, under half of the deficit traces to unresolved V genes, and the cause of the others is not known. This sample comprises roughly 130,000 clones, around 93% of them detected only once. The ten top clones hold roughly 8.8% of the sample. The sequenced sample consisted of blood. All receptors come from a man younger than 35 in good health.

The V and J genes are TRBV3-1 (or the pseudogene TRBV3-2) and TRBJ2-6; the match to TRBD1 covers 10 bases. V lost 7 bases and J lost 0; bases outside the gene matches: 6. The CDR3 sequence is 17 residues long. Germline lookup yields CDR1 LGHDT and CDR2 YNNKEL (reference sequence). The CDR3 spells CASKRTGGFSGANVLTF. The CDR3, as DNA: TGTGCCAGCAAACGGACAGGGGGGTTCTCTGGGGCCAACGTCCTGACTTTC.

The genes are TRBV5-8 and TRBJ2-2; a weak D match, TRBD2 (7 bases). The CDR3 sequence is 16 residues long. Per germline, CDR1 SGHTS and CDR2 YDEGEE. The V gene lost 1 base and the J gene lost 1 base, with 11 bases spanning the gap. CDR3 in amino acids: CASSLWGGKNTGELFF. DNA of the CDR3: TGTGCCAGCAGCTTGTGGGGGGGCAAGAACACCGGGGAGCTGTTTTTT.

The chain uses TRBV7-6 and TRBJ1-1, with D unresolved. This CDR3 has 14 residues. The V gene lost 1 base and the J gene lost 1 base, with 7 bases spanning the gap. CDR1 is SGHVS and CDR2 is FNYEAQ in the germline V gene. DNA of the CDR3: TGTGCCAGCAGCTTAGTTAAGAGGAACACTGAAGCTTTCTTT. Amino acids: CASSLVKRNTEAFF.

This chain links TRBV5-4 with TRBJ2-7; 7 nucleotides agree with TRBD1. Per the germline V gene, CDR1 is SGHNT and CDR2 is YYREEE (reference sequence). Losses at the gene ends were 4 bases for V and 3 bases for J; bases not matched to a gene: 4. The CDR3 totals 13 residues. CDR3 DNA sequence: TGTGCCAGCAGCCCGGGACAGAGCTACGAGCAGTACTTC. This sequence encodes CASSPGQSYEQYF. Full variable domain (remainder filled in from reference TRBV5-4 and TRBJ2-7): ETGVTQSPTHLIKTRGQQVTLRCSSQSGHNTVSWYQQALGQGPQFIFQYYREEENGRGNFPPRFSGLQFPNYSSELNVNALELDDSALYLCASSPGQSYEQYFGPGTRLTVT.

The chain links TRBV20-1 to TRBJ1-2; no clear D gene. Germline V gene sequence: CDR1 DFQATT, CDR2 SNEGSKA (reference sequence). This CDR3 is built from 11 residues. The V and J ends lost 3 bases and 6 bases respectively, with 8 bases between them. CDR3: CSARDTHGYTF. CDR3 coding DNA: TGCAGTGCTAGGGATACCCATGGCTACACCTTC.

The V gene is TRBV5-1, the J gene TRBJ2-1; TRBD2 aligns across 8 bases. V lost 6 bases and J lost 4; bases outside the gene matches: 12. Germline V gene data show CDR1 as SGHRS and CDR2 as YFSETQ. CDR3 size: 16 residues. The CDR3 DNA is TGCGCCAGCAAGGAGCGGGGGACCCCATGGTACAATGAGCAGTTCTTC. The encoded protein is CASKERGTPWYNEQFF.

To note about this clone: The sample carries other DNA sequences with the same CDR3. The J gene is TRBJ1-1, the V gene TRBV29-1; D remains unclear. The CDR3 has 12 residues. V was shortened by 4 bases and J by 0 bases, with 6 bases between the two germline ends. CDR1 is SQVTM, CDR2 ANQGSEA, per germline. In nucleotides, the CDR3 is TGCAGCGTTGGTGGCATGAACACTGAAGCTTTCTTT. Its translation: CSVGGMNTEAFF.